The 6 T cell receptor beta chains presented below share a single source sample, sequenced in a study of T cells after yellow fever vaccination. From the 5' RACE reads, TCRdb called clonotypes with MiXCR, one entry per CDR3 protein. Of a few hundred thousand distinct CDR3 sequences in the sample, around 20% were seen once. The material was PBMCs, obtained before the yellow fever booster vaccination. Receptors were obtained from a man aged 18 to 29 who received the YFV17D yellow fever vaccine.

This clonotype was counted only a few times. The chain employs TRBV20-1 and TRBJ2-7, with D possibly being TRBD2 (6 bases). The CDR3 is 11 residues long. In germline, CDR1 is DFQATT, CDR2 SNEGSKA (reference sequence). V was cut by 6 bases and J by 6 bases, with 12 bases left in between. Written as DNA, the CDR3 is TGCAGTGCGTCGGACTACGGCGAGCAGTACTTC. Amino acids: CSASDYGEQYF.

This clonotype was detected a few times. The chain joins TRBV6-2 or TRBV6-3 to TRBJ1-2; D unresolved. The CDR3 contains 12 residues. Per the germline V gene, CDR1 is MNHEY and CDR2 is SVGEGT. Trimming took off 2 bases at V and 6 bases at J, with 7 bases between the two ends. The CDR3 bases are TGTGCCAGCAGTTACGGCACCCATGGCTACACCTTC. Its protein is CASSYGTHGYTF.

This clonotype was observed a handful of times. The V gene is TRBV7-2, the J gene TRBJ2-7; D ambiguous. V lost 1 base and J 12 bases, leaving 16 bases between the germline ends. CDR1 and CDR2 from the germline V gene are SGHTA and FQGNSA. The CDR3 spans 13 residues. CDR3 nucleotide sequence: TGTGCCAGCAGCTTAGGGCAGCCGAAAATCCCGTACTTC. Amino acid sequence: CASSLGQPKIPYF.

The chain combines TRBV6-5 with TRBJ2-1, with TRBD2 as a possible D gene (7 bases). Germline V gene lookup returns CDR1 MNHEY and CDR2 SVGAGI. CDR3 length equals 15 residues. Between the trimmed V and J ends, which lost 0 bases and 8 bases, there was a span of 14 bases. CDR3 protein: CASSYSTGGVYEQFF. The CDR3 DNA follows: TGTGCCAGCAGTTACTCGACGGGGGGCGTGTATGAGCAGTTCTTC.

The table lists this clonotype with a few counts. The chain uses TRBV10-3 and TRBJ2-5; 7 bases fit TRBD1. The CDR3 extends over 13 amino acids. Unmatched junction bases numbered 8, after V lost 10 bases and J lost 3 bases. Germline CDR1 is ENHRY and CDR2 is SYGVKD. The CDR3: CASRGTVEETQYF. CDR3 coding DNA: TGTGCCAGCAGGGGGACAGTCGAAGAGACCCAGTACTTC.

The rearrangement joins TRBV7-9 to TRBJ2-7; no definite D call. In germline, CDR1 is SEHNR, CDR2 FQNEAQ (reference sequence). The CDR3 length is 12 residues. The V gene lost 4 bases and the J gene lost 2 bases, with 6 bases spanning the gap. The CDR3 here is CASSSVPYEQYF. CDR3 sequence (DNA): TGTGCCAGCAGCTCCGTCCCCTACGAGCAGTACTTC.